This entry is about one T cell receptor (beta chain). Its antigen is not identified. This sample was taken from a study of shared clonotypes between healthy human individuals. Study at large: The study enrolled a couple of women and a few men aged 18 to 49. Study-level findings and limits: Clonotype sharing among donors, it was expected, would be affected by sequencing depth. Shared across several donors were roughly 5% of the naive CD4 clonotypes.

Clones were sequenced by immunoSEQ multiplex PCR, and TCRdb holds only the in-frame ones, with some missing. The sample yields approximately 740,000 clones, over 65% seen once. V was trimmed by 7 bases and J by 3 bases, leaving 10 bases between them. Germline V gene sequence: CDR1 LNHDA, CDR2 SQIVND (reference sequence). The CDR3 sequence is 13 residues long. This chain uses TRBV19 with TRBJ1-5; weak D call: TRBD1 (6 bases). The sequence was obtained from a woman aged 25 to 39 in good health. The sequenced sample was memory CD4+ T cells sorted from blood. Subset given: CD45RA-negative fraction. As DNA, the CDR3 is TGTGCCAGTAACGACAGGAACAATCAGCCCCAGCATTTT. Translated: CASNDRNNQPQHF.